This record concerns one T cell receptor (beta chain) sequence. Its antigen is undetermined. The CDR3 runs 15 residues. Per germline, CDR1 DFQATT and CDR2 SNEGSKA (reference sequence). The V and J ends lost 1 base and 6 bases respectively, with 16 bases between them. This sample is part of a study of regulatory T cells in long-lasting Graves disease. Study-level findings and limits: Only peripheral blood was studied, not thyroid tissue.

Investigators prepared the TCR beta libraries by applying iRepertoire HTBI primers and Arm-PCR of CDR3 regions. MiXCR, applied by TCRdb to the multiplex PCR reads, yields one record per CDR3 protein. The data hold hundreds of thousands of distinct CDR3 sequences, with roughly 13% observed a single time. Sample time point: newly diagnosed GD, antithyroid drugs for less than 3 months. RNA from PBMCs was the source of the TCR library. These records were also assigned to another study, of T cells in Graves' hyperthyroidism and ophthalmopathy. That work states: Hyperthyroidism, newly diagnosed and lasting under 2 months, affected patients aged 18 to 65. RT-PCR in the first round (using the HTBI primer set) targeted the TCR CDR3.

The clonotype was recovered from a man aged 25 to 45 with Graves disease. The sample in question was peripheral blood mononuclear cells (PBMCs), obtained at new diagnosis, from a patient treated with antithyroid drugs. This chain connects TRBV20-1 to TRBJ2-4, with a weak D call TRBD2 (5 bases). CDR3 residues: CSARGQWEWGNIQYF. CDR3 coding DNA: TGCAGTGCTAGAGGGCAGTGGGAGTGGGGAAACATTCAGTACTTC.